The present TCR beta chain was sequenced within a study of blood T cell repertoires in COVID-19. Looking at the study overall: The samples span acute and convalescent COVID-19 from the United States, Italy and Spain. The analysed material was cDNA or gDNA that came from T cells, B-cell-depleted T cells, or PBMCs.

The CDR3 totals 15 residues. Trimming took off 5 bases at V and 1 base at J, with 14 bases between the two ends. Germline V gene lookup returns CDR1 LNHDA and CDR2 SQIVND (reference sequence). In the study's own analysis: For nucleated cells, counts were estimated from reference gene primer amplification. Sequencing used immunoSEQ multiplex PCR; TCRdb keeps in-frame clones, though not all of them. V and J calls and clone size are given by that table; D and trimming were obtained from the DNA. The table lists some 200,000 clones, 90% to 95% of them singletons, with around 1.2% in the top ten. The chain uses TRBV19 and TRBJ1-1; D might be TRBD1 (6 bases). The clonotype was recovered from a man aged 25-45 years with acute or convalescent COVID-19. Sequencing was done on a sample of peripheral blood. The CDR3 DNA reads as TGTGCCAGTAGTCCGTCGACAGGACCGAACACTGAAGCTTTCTTT. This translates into CASSPSTGPNTEAFF.